The 23 T cell receptor beta chains below come from one sample, sequenced in a study of blood T cell repertoires in COVID-19. The method was immunoSEQ multiplex PCR; TCRdb's version includes in-frame clones alone and lacks a portion of them. The table shows around 140,000 clones, with 75% to 90% occurring only once. Sequencing was performed on PBMCs or T cells enriched from blood (not recorded which). These receptors came from a man aged 50 or older who had recovered from COVID-19.

This clone was seen once. The CDR3 DNA sequence: TGTGCCAGTAGTATCCACAGGGCTAGGAACACTGAAGCTTTCTTT. Its translation is CASSIHRARNTEAFF. This chain joins TRBV19 and TRBJ1-1; D may be TRBD1 (6 bases). V was pared by 3 bases and J by 1 base, with 12 bases between. The CDR3 length is 15 residues. The germline CDR1 and CDR2 sequences are LNHDA and SQIVND (reference sequence).

The chain combines TRBV19 with TRBJ1-1; no definite D call. The CDR3 has 19 amino acids. V lost 6 bases to trimming and J lost 3 bases, with 29 bases between them. CDR1 is LNHDA and CDR2 is SQIVND in the germline V gene (reference sequence). This CDR3 is CASSSPSSERVGGYTEAFF. The CDR3 nucleotides read TGTGCCAGTAGCTCCCCTTCGTCGGAAAGGGTGGGAGGGTACACTGAAGCTTTCTTT. Together with reference TRBV19 and TRBJ1-1, the CDR3 gives the full variable domain: DGGITQSPKYLFRKEGQNVTLSCEQNLNHDAMYWYRQDPGQGLRLIYYSQIVNDFQKGDIAEGYSVSREKKESFPLTVTSAQKNPTAFYLCASSSPSSERVGGYTEAFFGQGTRLTVV.

This chain joins TRBV19 and TRBJ1-4; 9 nucleotides line up with TRBD1. The CDR3 covers 17 residues. The ends lost 4 bases at V and 1 base at J; junction bases unmatched: 7. Germline lookup yields CDR1 LNHDA and CDR2 SQIVND (reference sequence). DNA for the CDR3: TGTGCCAGTAGTACCCCGGGACAGGGAGGAACTAATGAAAAACTGTTTTTT. Amino acid sequence: CASSTPGQGGTNEKLFF.

The chain couples TRBV14 to TRBJ1-1; 7 bases line up with TRBD1. The CDR3 consists of 14 residues. CDR1 and CDR2 from the germline V gene are SGHDN and FVKESK. With V trimmed by 0 bases and J by 6 bases, 4 bases remained unmatched. The CDR3 here is CASSQELGGPEAFF. In DNA form, the CDR3 reads TGTGCCAGCAGCCAAGAGCTAGGGGGCCCTGAAGCTTTCTTT. The full variable domain, rest sourced from reference TRBV14 and TRBJ1-1, is EAGVTQFPSHSVIEKGQTVTLRCDPISGHDNLYWYRRVMGKEIKFLLHFVKESKQDESGMPNNRFLAERTGGTYSTLKVQPAELEDSGVYFCASSQELGGPEAFFGQGTRLTVV.

The chain combines TRBV5-1 with TRBJ1-1; D is perhaps TRBD1 (5 bases). Germline lookup yields CDR1 SGHRS and CDR2 YFSETQ. The CDR3 is made up of 13 amino acids. V lost 1 base, J lost 1 base, and 5 bases lay in between. The DNA for the CDR3 is TGCGCCAGCAGCTTGAGGGGGAACACTGAAGCTTTCTTT. Translation gives CASSLRGNTEAFF.

The chain has TRBV28 and TRBJ1-6; unclear D gene. Trimming removed 8 bases at V and 0 bases at J, with 26 bases between. The length of the CDR3 is 20 residues. Germline CDR1 MDHEN, CDR2 SYDVKM. The CDR3 here is CASGPPVGYQRSSYNSPLHF. In DNA, the CDR3 is TGTGCCAGCGGCCCCCCGGTCGGGTATCAGCGGAGCTCCTATAATTCACCCCTCCACTTT.

The V gene is TRBV2, the J gene TRBJ1-6; TRBD1 aligns across 8 bases. The CDR3 runs 14 residues. The germline CDR1 and CDR2 sequences are SNHLY and FYNNEI. V dropped 8 bases and J dropped 9; count of bases not matched to a gene: 9. In nucleotides, the CDR3 is TGTGCCAGCGCGGCCCAGGGGGCAGTTTCACCCCTCCACTTT. It translates to CASAAQGAVSPLHF.

This chain links TRBV7-2 with TRBJ2-5; TRBD2 matches at 9 bases. The CDR3 is made up of 16 amino acids. CDR1 SGHTA and CDR2 FQGNSA come from the germline V gene. The ends lost 5 bases at V and 5 bases at J; junction bases unmatched: 12. The CDR3: CASSRSGPSGAETQYF. DNA of the CDR3: TGTGCCAGCAGCCGCTCAGGTCCTAGCGGGGCTGAGACCCAGTACTTC.

V is TRBV19 and J is TRBJ2-6, with D tentatively TRBD1 (6 bases). The V gene lost 3 bases and the J gene lost 3 bases, with 12 bases spanning the gap. This CDR3 region has 16 residues. Germline assignment: CDR1 LNHDA and CDR2 SQIVND (reference sequence). CDR3 protein: CASSMPGRGGANVLTF. The CDR3 region has the DNA TGTGCCAGTAGTATGCCGGGCAGGGGTGGGGCCAACGTCCTGACTTTC.

V is TRBV7-2 and J is TRBJ2-3; 8 bases align to TRBD2. Germline values: CDR1 SGHTA, CDR2 FQGNSA. The ends lost 7 bases at V and 2 bases at J; junction bases unmatched: 8. This CDR3 has 15 amino acids. The CDR3 region is CASIKPGGVTDTQYF. The CDR3 DNA reads TGTGCCAGCATCAAACCCGGGGGGGTCACAGATACGCAGTATTTT.

The CDR3 loop is CASSLNRQGSNQPQHF. The DNA of the CDR3 is TGTGCCAGCAGTTTAAACCGACAGGGTAGCAATCAGCCCCAGCATTTT. V is TRBV28 and J is TRBJ1-5; 7 bases agree with TRBD1. Germline V gene data show CDR1 as MDHEN and CDR2 as SYDVKM. V lost 2 bases to trimming and J lost 0 bases; unmatched junction nucleotides: 4. This CDR3 contains 16 residues.

J is TRBJ2-5 and V is TRBV2, with 8 positions matching TRBD1. This CDR3 spans 14 amino acids. In germline, CDR1 is SNHLY, CDR2 FYNNEI. V lost 6 bases and J lost 7; bases outside the gene matches: 10. The CDR3: CASSQGQAPGTQYF. The DNA for the CDR3 is TGTGCCAGCAGCCAGGGACAGGCCCCAGGGACCCAGTACTTC.

Concerning this clone itself: The junction does not match germline at one end; this may be a read error. The CDR3 loop is CASSVTGTENSLLHF. The CDR3 DNA reads TGTGCCAGCAGCGTAACCGGGACAGAAAATTCACTCCTCCACTTT. The chain joins TRBV9 to TRBJ1-6; 7 positions match TRBD1. CDR3 length: 15 amino acids. The germline gives CDR1 SGDLS, CDR2 YYNGEE.

The chain couples TRBV2 to TRBJ2-2; maybe TRBD2 (7 bases). The V gene's germline CDR1 is SNHLY and CDR2 FYNNEI. The CDR3 is made up of 15 amino acids. V shed 0 bases and J shed 8 bases, with 13 bases lying between them. The CDR3 DNA follows: TGTGCCAGCAGTGAAGCGGGGGGGCCTGCTGGGGAGCTGTTTTTT. Protein product: CASSEAGGPAGELFF.

V and J are TRBV6-2 or TRBV6-3 and TRBJ1-2; D gene ambiguous. Germline loops: CDR1 MNHEY, CDR2 SVGEGT. Trimming cost V 2 bases and J 6 bases, with 4 bases left between them. This CDR3 has 11 residues. The CDR3 reads CASSYLDGYTF. The CDR3 nucleotides are TGTGCCAGCAGTTACCTTGATGGCTACACCTTC.

With respect to this clone: Other DNA sequences in the sample encode the same CDR3. This chain uses TRBV18 with TRBJ1-1, with 7 nucleotides matching TRBD1. The J segment lost 1 base and the V segment lost 6 bases, leaving 2 bases of the junction unmatched. The CDR3 consists of 13 residues. Germline CDR1 and CDR2: KGHSH and LQKENI. The CDR3 sequence is CASSGQANTEAFF. CDR3 DNA sequence: TGTGCCAGCTCCGGACAGGCGAACACTGAAGCTTTCTTT.

This rearrangement joins TRBV5-6 to TRBJ1-6; 9 bases are shared with TRBD1. J lost 7 bases, V lost 6 bases, and 5 bases had no gene match. The CDR3 consists of 14 residues. Germline lookup yields CDR1 SGHDT and CDR2 YYEEEE. The CDR3 sequence: CASTGQGTNSPLHF. The CDR3 nucleotides read TGTGCCAGCACCGGACAGGGGACGAATTCACCCCTCCACTTT.

This clone came up a few times. The chain recombines TRBV18 with TRBJ2-7; 8 positions agree with TRBD1. Germline V gives CDR1 KGHSH, CDR2 LQKENI. The CDR3 has 16 residues. The V and J ends lost 0 bases and 2 bases, in that order; junction bases with no gene match: 6. The CDR3 spells CASSPPLTGAPYEQYF. The CDR3 bases are TGTGCCAGCTCACCACCGTTGACAGGGGCCCCCTACGAGCAGTACTTC.

The chain joins TRBV19 to TRBJ1-3; D gene unclear. The CDR3 is 16 amino acids. Germline loops: CDR1 LNHDA, CDR2 SQIVND (reference sequence). V lost 6 bases and J lost 0, with 15 bases in between. Written as DNA, the CDR3 is TGTGCCAGTAGCAATTTCCGAAGCCTCTCTGGAAACACCATATATTTT. It codes for CASSNFRSLSGNTIYF.

V usage is TRBV3-1 (or the pseudogene TRBV3-2) and J usage is TRBJ1-2; TRBD1 matches at 9 bases. The CDR3 covers 13 residues. Germline V gives CDR1 LGHDT, CDR2 YNNKEL (reference sequence). J lost 4 bases, V lost 7 bases, and 4 bases had no gene match. CDR3 DNA: TGTGCCAGCAAAGCGGGACAGGGCTATGGCTACACCTTC. Encoded protein: CASKAGQGYGYTF.

The gene calls are TRBV6-2 or TRBV6-3 and TRBJ1-1; D may be TRBD1 (6 bases). The CDR3 covers 14 residues. The V end lost 5 bases, the J end lost 5 bases, and 15 bases lay between the germline ends. Germline lookup yields CDR1 MNHEY and CDR2 SVGEGT. The CDR3 region has the DNA TGTGCCAGCAGTACCCGAACACAGGGAACTGAAGCTTTCTTT. This gives the protein CASSTRTQGTEAFF.

The chain is built from TRBV5-6 and TRBJ2-2, with 9 positions matching TRBD2. Germline assignment: CDR1 SGHDT and CDR2 YYEEEE. There are 18 residues in the CDR3. V trimming: 2 bases; J trimming: 6 bases; junction bases outside the gene matches: 14. This CDR3 reads CASSFRREGRKFPGELFF. CDR3 nucleotide sequence: TGTGCCAGCAGCTTCCGGCGGGAGGGCCGGAAGTTCCCCGGGGAGCTGTTTTTT.

The rearrangement uses TRBV6-2 or TRBV6-3 and TRBJ2-2; TRBD1 matches 8 bases. V trimming: 5 bases; J trimming: 4 bases; junction bases outside the gene matches: 6. Germline lookup yields CDR1 MNHEY and CDR2 SVGEGT. The CDR3 contains 15 residues. CDR3 loop: CASSTRTGPTGELFF. CDR3 nucleotides: TGTGCCAGCAGTACAAGGACAGGGCCCACCGGGGAGCTGTTTTTT.